Each of the 8 T cell receptor beta chains below was sequenced from the same sample in a study of immune evolution from preneoplasia to lung adenocarcinoma (dated by TCRdb to the early 2020s). The library was obtained by the immunoSEQ multiplex PCR assay. Sourced from immuneACCESS, this table was stored by TCRdb with only in-frame sequences that have V and J called. A share of the clones is absent; for the studies checked, an unresolved V gene accounts for under half, and the remainder has no known explanation. The table for this sample lists 9,000 to 10,000 clones; approximately 78% of them were counted only once. About 3% of the sample rests with the top ten. The sample consisted of FFPE lung adenocarcinoma in situ tissue. The meaning of the sample's cell subset or site label: preinvasive adenocarcinoma in situ (AIS). Receptors were obtained from a person aged 65 to 79 with lung adenocarcinoma.

The rearrangement joins TRBV7-2 to TRBJ2-5, with D perhaps matching TRBD1 (6 bases). The germline V gene encodes CDR1 SGHTA and CDR2 FQGNSA. The CDR3 totals 15 residues. Trimming left V 2 bases short and J 2 bases short, with 12 bases between. The CDR3 spells CASSLPRTAQETQYF. The CDR3 nucleotides read TGTGCCAGCAGCTTACCCCGGACAGCTCAAGAGACCCAGTACTTC.

This clone was detected once. J is TRBJ2-7 and V is TRBV5-4; 10 nucleotides line up with TRBD2. J was trimmed by 4 bases and V by 0 bases; bases with no gene match: 4. CDR1 and CDR2 from the germline V gene are SGHNT and YYREEE (reference sequence). CDR3 size: 15 residues. In DNA form, the CDR3 reads TGTGCCAGCAGCTTGGACCCTAGCGGGGGTTACGAGCAGTACTTC. Amino acid sequence: CASSLDPSGGYEQYF.

The gene calls are TRBV7-9 and TRBJ2-5, with 8 positions matching TRBD1. V lost 4 bases to trimming and J lost 5 bases; unmatched junction nucleotides: 3. CDR1 and CDR2 from the germline V gene are SEHNR and FQNEAQ (reference sequence). The CDR3 length is 13 residues. In DNA form, the CDR3 reads TGTGCCAGCAGCTCCAGGGGGCCGGAGACCCAGTACTTC. Translated, it gives CASSSRGPETQYF.

The chain uses TRBV5-1 and TRBJ2-1; TRBD1 matches at 7 bases. CDR3 length: 16 residues. In germline, CDR1 is SGHRS, CDR2 YFSETQ. Trimming cost V 0 bases and J 8 bases; bases outside gene matches: 11. The CDR3 DNA reads as TGCGCCAGCAGCTTGGTAGGGGGCTCGGGCCGCGATGAGCAGTTCTTC. It yields the protein CASSLVGGSGRDEQFF. The whole variable domain, filled in from reference TRBV5-1 and TRBJ2-1, reads KAGVTQTPRYLIKTRGQQVTLSCSPISGHRSVSWYQQTPGQGLQFLFEYFSETQRNKGNFPGRFSGRQFSNSRSEMNVSTLELGDSALYLCASSLVGGSGRDEQFFGPGTRLTVL.

J is TRBJ1-5 and V is TRBV15; D unresolved. Trimming pared 0 bases from V and 5 bases from J, leaving 2 bases between. CDR3 length equals 12 residues. CDR1 is LNHNV, CDR2 YYDKDF, per germline (reference sequence). The CDR3 DNA follows: TGTGCCACCAGCAGAGAGTATCAGCCCCAGCATTTT. Translating it yields CATSREYQPQHF.

The chain has TRBV2 and TRBJ2-7; maybe TRBD1 (6 bases). Germline V gives CDR1 SNHLY, CDR2 FYNNEI. The V end was cut by 7 bases, the J end by 2 bases, with 12 bases between. This CDR3 region has 13 residues. CDR3 loop: CASTGEDPYEQYF. The CDR3 DNA follows: TGTGCCAGCACAGGGGAAGACCCCTACGAGCAGTACTTC.

The genes are TRBV11-2 and TRBJ1-3; the D gene is possibly TRBD1 (5 bases). The germline CDR1 and CDR2 sequences are SGHAT and FQNNGV. Trimming removed 4 bases from V and 1 base from J, with 11 bases in between. This CDR3 comprises 15 residues. As DNA, the CDR3 is TGTGCCAGCAGCTCTCTAGGGGTTTCTGGAAACACCATATATTTT. It is translated as CASSSLGVSGNTIYF.

This clone appeared once. The rearrangement joins TRBV19 to TRBJ1-5, with unresolved D. CDR3 size: 14 residues. Germline V gene lookup returns CDR1 LNHDA and CDR2 SQIVND (reference sequence). Between the trimmed V and J ends, which lost 5 bases and 7 bases, there was a span of 15 bases. The CDR3 sequence: CASSLAPSGQPQHF. The CDR3 coding sequence is TGTGCCAGTAGTCTCGCACCTTCGGGGCAGCCCCAGCATTTT.